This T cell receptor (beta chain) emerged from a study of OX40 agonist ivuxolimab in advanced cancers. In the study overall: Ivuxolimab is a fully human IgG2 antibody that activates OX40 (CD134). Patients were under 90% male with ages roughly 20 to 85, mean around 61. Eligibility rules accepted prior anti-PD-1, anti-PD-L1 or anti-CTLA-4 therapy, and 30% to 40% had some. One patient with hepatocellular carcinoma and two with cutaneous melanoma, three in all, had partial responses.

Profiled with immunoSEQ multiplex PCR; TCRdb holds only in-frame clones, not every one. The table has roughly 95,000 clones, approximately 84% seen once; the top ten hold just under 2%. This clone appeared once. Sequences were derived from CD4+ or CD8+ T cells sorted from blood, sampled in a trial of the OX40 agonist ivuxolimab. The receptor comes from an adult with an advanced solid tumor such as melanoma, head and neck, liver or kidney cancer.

The DNA for the CDR3 is TGTGCCATCAGCAGGGATCTGAACACTGAAGCTTTCTTT. Protein product: CAISRDLNTEAFF. The chain employs TRBV10-3 and TRBJ1-1, with a weak D call TRBD1 (5 bases). The CDR3 length is 13 residues. The germline V gene encodes CDR1 ENHRY and CDR2 SYGVKD. V was trimmed by 6 bases and J by 0 bases, leaving 8 bases between them.